This T cell receptor beta chain comes out of a study of T cells in Graves' hyperthyroidism and ophthalmopathy. CDR1 and CDR2 (germline): MGHDK, SYGVNS. Trimming removed 5 bases from V and 2 bases from J, with 13 bases in between. This CDR3 region has 15 residues. Amplification targeted TCR beta CDR3 regions from RNA transcripts. First-round RT-PCR with HTBI primers amplified the TCR CDR3 region. TCRdb independently ran MiXCR on the multiplex PCR reads; one entry per CDR3 protein. The sample yields about 680,000 distinct CDR3 sequences, 35% seen once. This clonotype appeared many times. The chain employs TRBV25-1 and TRBJ1-5; no definite D call. The specimen was blood. The clonotype comes from a middle-aged woman with Graves' hyperthyroidism. CDR3 protein: CASSRAGGGNQPQHF. The CDR3 region has the DNA TGTGCCAGCAGTCGAGCGGGAGGAGGCAATCAGCCCCAGCATTTT.